Listed below are T cell receptor beta chains from one sample, sequenced in a study of control samples from healthy donors and cancer patients. Profiling relied on immunoSEQ multiplex PCR, and the TCRdb table lists in-frame clones only, not all of them. The data contain 89,000 or so clones, roughly 86% of them singletons. The sample consisted of blood. Every receptor here comes from a man aged 45-60 years in good health. Each CDR3 is given with its conserved first and last residue. D genes are given only for firm matches. The size field is filled for only some rows; it gives once, few, many or a size class.

size,D,V,J,DNA,CDR3
NA,TRBD1,TRBV19,TRBJ1-4,TGTGCCAGTACCAACTTAAGGACAGGGGGCTTTCGTGGTAATGAAAAACTGTTTTTT,CASTNLRTGGFRGNEKLFF
NA,TRBD2,TRBV2,TRBJ2-1,TGTGCCAGCGGGGCGGGAGCCTACAATGAGCAGTTCTTC,CASGAGAYNEQFF
NA,TRBD2,TRBV29-1,TRBJ2-7,TGCAGCGTTCAACCTAGCGGGCTGCACGAGCAGTACTTC,CSVQPSGLHEQYF
NA,NA,TRBV27,TRBJ2-3,TGTGCCAGCAGTTTGTCGGGAAGACCAGATACGCAGTATTTT,CASSLSGRPDTQYF
NA,TRBD1,TRBV5-6,TRBJ1-2,TGTGCCAGCAGCCCGACAGGGGGCTATGGCTACACCTTC,CASSPTGGYGYTF
NA,NA,TRBV2,TRBJ2-2,TGTGCCAGCAGCCTAAAGGGGGAGCTGTTTTTT,CASSLKGELFF
NA,TRBD1,TRBV10-1,TRBJ2-2,TGCGCCAGCAGTGAGGCCTATGGAGACAGGGGTAACACCGGGGAGCTGTTTTTT,CASSEAYGDRGNTGELFF
NA,NA,TRBV7-2,TRBJ2-3,TGTGCCAGCAGCTCCCTAGATACGCAGTATTTT,CASSSLDTQYF
NA,NA,TRBV27,TRBJ2-7,TGTGCCAGCAGTTCATCGTTTGGGACAAGCTCCTACGAGCAGTACTTC,CASSSSFGTSSYEQYF
NA,NA,TRBV7-2,TRBJ2-1,TGTGCCAGCAGCTTAGAAAGGCGGTACAATGAGCAGTTCTTC,CASSLERRYNEQFF
NA,TRBD1,TRBV7-9,TRBJ2-5,TGTGCCAGCAGCTTGGGGACAGCATCCTACTATGAGACCCAGTACTTC,CASSLGTASYYETQYF
NA,TRBD1,TRBV6-6,TRBJ1-1,TGTGCCAGCAGTTGGACAGGGGGTCTAGCTTTCTTT,CASSWTGGLAFF
NA,TRBD1,TRBV2,TRBJ1-5,TGTGCCAGCAGTCTAACAGGGGGTCTAAGCAATCAGCCCCAGCATTTT,CASSLTGGLSNQPQHF
NA,TRBD2,TRBV5-1,TRBJ2-2,TGCGCCAGCAGCTTCACTAGCGTGAGCACCGGGGAGCTGTTTTTT,CASSFTSVSTGELFF
NA,NA,TRBV5-1,TRBJ1-1,TGCGCCAGCAGCTTGGAGGGAGGGAACACTGAAGCTTTCTTT,CASSLEGGNTEAFF
once,NA,TRBV24-1,TRBJ2-5,TGTGCCACCAGGGGCGGACAGCCCCAAGAGACCCAGTACTTC,CATRGGQPQETQYF
NA,TRBD2,TRBV6-5,TRBJ2-5,TGTGCCAGCAGTATCCTAGCGGGAGAGACCCAGTACTTC,CASSILAGETQYF
NA,NA,TRBV28,TRBJ1-2,TGTGCCAGCAGCTCCGGGTCCCTTGGCTACACCTTC,CASSSGSLGYTF
NA,NA,TRBV7-6,TRBJ2-1,TGTGCCAGCAGCTTAAGTAGCGGAGTAAGCTCCTACAATGAGCAGTTCTTC,CASSLSSGVSSYNEQFF
once,NA,TRBV15,TRBJ1-4,TGTGCCACCAGCAGAGGACAGGTCAGCTCTCCAACTAATGAAAAACTGTTTTTT,CATSRGQVSSPTNEKLFF
NA,TRBD1,TRBV4-2,TRBJ1-5,TGTGCCAGCAGCCAAGAATCAGGGGGGATTAACCAGCCCCAGCATTTT,CASSQESGGINQPQHF
NA,NA,TRBV19,TRBJ1-2,TGTGCCAGTAGCGGCTTTAAGGACAGCCACTATGGCTACACCTTC,CASSGFKDSHYGYTF
few,TRBD1,TRBV3-1/TRBV3-2,TRBJ1-6,TGTGCCAGCAGCCCCCAGACAGGGCATTATAATTCACCCCTCCACTTT,CASSPQTGHYNSPLHF
NA,NA,TRBV4-3,TRBJ2-7,TGCGCCAGCAGCCAAGATGTCGGGTACGAGCAGTACTTC,CASSQDVGYEQYF
NA,TRBD1,TRBV18,TRBJ2-1,TGTGCCAGCTCACTAGTGTACGGGACAGGGGTGGACAATGAGCAGTTCTTC,CASSLVYGTGVDNEQFF
NA,NA,TRBV7-3,TRBJ2-6,TGTGCCAGCAGCCTGCTAGGGTCTACGGGGGCCAACGTCCTGACTTTC,CASSLLGSTGANVLTF
NA,NA,TRBV19,TRBJ2-7,TGTGCCAGTAGTATGGGTGATCCCCTTTCCTACGAGCAGTACTTC,CASSMGDPLSYEQYF
few,NA,TRBV24-1,TRBJ2-7,TGTGCCACCAGTGGGGTCGACAGGCTCGAGCAGTACTTC,CATSGVDRLEQYF
NA,TRBD1,TRBV24-1,TRBJ1-2,TGTGCCACCAGTGATTACAGGGGGCGTCGCTATGGCTACACCTTC,CATSDYRGRRYGYTF
NA,NA,TRBV7-2,TRBJ1-1,TGTGCCAGCAGCTTAGCTCCGGGAACCACTGAAGCTTTCTTT,CASSLAPGTTEAFF
NA,TRBD2,TRBV18,TRBJ2-5,TGTGCCAGCTCGCCCGGACTAGAACAAGAGACCCAGTACTTC,CASSPGLEQETQYF
once,TRBD2,TRBV4-1,TRBJ2-1,TGCGCCAGCAGCCGCGGACTAGCGAACAATGAGCAGTTCTTC,CASSRGLANNEQFF
NA,NA,TRBV10-3,TRBJ1-1,TGTGCCATCAAGGTTAGAATAGCGGGTGAGAACACTGAAGCTTTCTTT,CAIKVRIAGENTEAFF
NA,TRBD2,TRBV27,TRBJ2-5,TGTGCCAGCAGCCCCTTAGCGGGAGGGTCAGAGACCCAGTACTTC,CASSPLAGGSETQYF
NA,NA,TRBV20-1,TRBJ2-3,TGCAGTGCGGGGACAGATACGCAGTATTTT,CSAGTDTQYF
NA,NA,TRBV3-1/TRBV3-2,TRBJ2-1,TGTGCCAGCAGCCATTCGTCTAGGGGGGGTGAGCAGTTCTTC,CASSHSSRGGEQFF
NA,NA,TRBV18,TRBJ1-5,TGTGCCAGCTCCCCTCGAACGGCAGGCAATCAGCCCCAGCATTTT,CASSPRTAGNQPQHF
NA,NA,TRBV27,TRBJ1-1,TGTGCCAGCAGTTTAGGGGGGGGTCTAAACACTGAAGCTTTCTTT,CASSLGGGLNTEAFF
NA,NA,TRBV27,TRBJ2-7,TGTGCCAGCAGTTTAGTAGGTGGTGGAGTCTGGCAGTACTTC,CASSLVGGGVWQYF
few,TRBD2,TRBV5-1,TRBJ2-3,TGCGCCAGCAGCTGGGCTAGCGGGGGCCCTAGCACAGATACGCAGTATTTT,CASSWASGGPSTDTQYF
NA,NA,TRBV9,TRBJ2-3,TGTGCCAGCGGCAGACTTTTTCCTAGCACAGATACGCAGTATTTT,CASGRLFPSTDTQYF
few,NA,TRBV7-3,TRBJ1-2,TGTGCCAGCAGCCCAAGGGGAGACAGCCGCATCGGCTACACCTTC,CASSPRGDSRIGYTF
NA,NA,TRBV5-6,TRBJ1-5,TGTGCCAGCAGCTTGGTAGGATCCAATCAGCCCCAGCATTTT,CASSLVGSNQPQHF
NA,NA,TRBV4-3,TRBJ1-3,TGCGCCAGCAGCCAAGAAGCTACGAGGGAAGCTGGAAACACCATATATTTT,CASSQEATREAGNTIYF
NA,NA,TRBV27,TRBJ1-1,TGTGCCAGCACCCCTATCGCCCAGGGGACTGAAGCTTTCTTT,CASTPIAQGTEAFF